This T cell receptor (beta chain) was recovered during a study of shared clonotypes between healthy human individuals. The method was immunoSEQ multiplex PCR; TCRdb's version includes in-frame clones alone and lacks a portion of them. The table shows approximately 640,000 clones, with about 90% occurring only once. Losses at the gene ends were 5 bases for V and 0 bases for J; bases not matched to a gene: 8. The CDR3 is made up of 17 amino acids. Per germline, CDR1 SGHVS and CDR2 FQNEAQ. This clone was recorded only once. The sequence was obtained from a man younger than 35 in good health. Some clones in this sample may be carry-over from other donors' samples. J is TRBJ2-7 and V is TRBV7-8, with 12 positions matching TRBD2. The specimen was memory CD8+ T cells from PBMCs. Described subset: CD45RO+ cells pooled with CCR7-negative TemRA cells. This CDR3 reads CASSKGLAGMSSYEQYF. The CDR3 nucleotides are TGTGCCAGCAGCAAAGGACTAGCGGGAATGAGCTCCTACGAGCAGTACTTC.